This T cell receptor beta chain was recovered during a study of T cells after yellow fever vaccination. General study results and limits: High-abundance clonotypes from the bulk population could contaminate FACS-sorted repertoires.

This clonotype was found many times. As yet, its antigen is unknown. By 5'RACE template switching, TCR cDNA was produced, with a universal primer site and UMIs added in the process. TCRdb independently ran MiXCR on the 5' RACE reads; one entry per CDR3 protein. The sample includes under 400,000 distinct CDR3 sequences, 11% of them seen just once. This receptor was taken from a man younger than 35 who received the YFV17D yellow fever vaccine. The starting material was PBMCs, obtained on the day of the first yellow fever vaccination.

The chain's CDR3 is CASNGLAGGSDEQFF. The CDR3 DNA sequence: TGTGCCAGCAACGGACTAGCGGGGGGGTCCGATGAGCAGTTCTTC. V and J are TRBV12-3 or TRBV12-4 and TRBJ2-1; 15 nucleotides align to TRBD2. The CDR3 consists of 15 residues. The trim removed 7 bases at V and 8 bases at J, leaving 6 bases unmatched.